This entry lists 25 T cell receptor beta chains sequenced from one sample in a study of cytomegalovirus exposure and HLA in healthy donors. PCR primers comprised 60 Vbeta and 13 Jbeta primers. Clones were sequenced by immunoSEQ multiplex PCR, and TCRdb holds only the in-frame ones, with some missing. This sample carries approximately 130,000 clones, roughly 71% of them seen once, and the ten largest clones take 2.9%. Sequencing was done on a sample of PBMCs. Source of these receptors: a woman aged 35 to 49 in good health and CMV-seropositive.

The V and J genes are TRBV14 and TRBJ1-4; 7 bases match TRBD1. With V trimmed by 4 bases and J by 3 bases, 5 bases remained unmatched. This CDR3 contains 15 residues. CDR1 is SGHDN and CDR2 is FVKESK in the germline V gene. Here the CDR3 reads CASSPQDRSNEKLFF. The CDR3 region has the DNA TGTGCCAGCAGCCCGCAGGACAGGTCTAATGAAAAACTGTTTTTT.

J is TRBJ1-5 and V is TRBV23-1, with TRBD1 matching over 11 bases. TRBV23-1 is an open reading frame whose function is uncertain. The CDR3 length is 16 residues. The J segment lost 9 bases and the V segment lost 4 bases, leaving 11 bases of the junction unmatched. The CDR3 sequence is CASSLLDRGHNWPQHF. In DNA, the CDR3 is TGCGCCAGCAGTCTACTGGACAGGGGGCATAACTGGCCCCAGCATTTT.

This clone turned up a few times. The chain employs TRBV30 and TRBJ2-7; 8 bases map to TRBD1. Losses at the gene ends were 4 bases for V and 0 bases for J; bases not matched to a gene: 2. CDR3 size: 13 residues. Germline loops: CDR1 GTSNPN, CDR2 SVGIG (reference sequence). CDR3 coding DNA: TGTGCCTGGATGGGGACAGGCTCCTACGAGCAGTACTTC. It translates to CAWMGTGSYEQYF.

This clone was recorded a few times. The chain combines TRBV7-9 with TRBJ2-6, with 14 bases identical to TRBD2. Germline-derived CDR1 and CDR2 are SEHNR and FQNEAQ (reference sequence). The J segment lost 2 bases and the V segment lost 4 bases, leaving 7 bases of the junction unmatched. The CDR3 sequence is 19 residues long. CDR3: CASSSTLGLAGAGANVLTF. The DNA of the CDR3 is TGTGCCAGCAGCTCCACCCTGGGACTAGCGGGGGCTGGGGCCAACGTCCTGACTTTC.

This clone was observed a few times. The DNA for the CDR3 is TGTGCCAGCAGCCCGGGGGGGCGGCTCTATGGCTACACCTTC. Encoded protein: CASSPGGRLYGYTF. The chain combines TRBV9 with TRBJ1-2, with TRBD1 as a possible D gene (6 bases). The CDR3 contains 14 residues. The V end lost 4 bases, the J end lost 4 bases, and 14 bases lay between the germline ends. Per germline, CDR1 SGDLS and CDR2 YYNGEE.

The V call is TRBV27, the J call TRBJ2-2; maybe TRBD1 (6 bases). The V end was cut by 4 bases, the J end by 2 bases, with 17 bases between. The CDR3 is 17 residues long. CDR1 is MNHEY and CDR2 is SMNVEV in the germline V gene (reference sequence). This chain's CDR3 is CASSSYRTVTNTGELFF. The CDR3 bases are TGTGCCAGCAGTTCCTATCGGACAGTCACAAACACCGGGGAGCTGTTTTTT.

This clone has more than one count but fewer than ten. The chain combines TRBV27 with TRBJ2-5; 9 positions agree with TRBD2. The CDR3 runs to 16 residues. Trimming cost V 5 bases and J 4 bases; bases outside gene matches: 11. Germline CDR1 reads MNHEY; CDR2 reads SMNVEV (reference sequence). The CDR3 here is CASSPPGGGGAETQYF. The CDR3 nucleotides are TGTGCCAGCAGTCCCCCGGGGGGCGGGGGGGCAGAGACCCAGTACTTC.

In nucleotides, the CDR3 is TGTGCCAGCAGGTTGGGACAGGGCAGAGAGCGGTCCTATAATTCACCCCTCCACTTT. Translated, it gives CASRLGQGRERSYNSPLHF. This chain connects TRBV11-2 to TRBJ1-6; 9 bases match TRBD1. This CDR3 has 19 amino acids. Germline CDR1 SGHAT, CDR2 FQNNGV. The V gene end was trimmed by 6 bases and the J gene end by 1 base; junction bases not matched to a gene: 13.

The chain is built from TRBV7-2 and TRBJ2-7; 7 bases are shared with TRBD1. V lost 10 bases to trimming and J lost 4 bases; unmatched junction nucleotides: 10. Germline assignment: CDR1 SGHTA and CDR2 FQGNSA. The CDR3 has 13 amino acids. The CDR3 loop is CATSPGTAYEQYF. The CDR3 nucleotides read TGTGCCACCTCCCCCGGGACAGCGTACGAGCAGTACTTC.

This chain uses TRBV29-1 with TRBJ1-3; 7 nucleotides line up with TRBD1. The V and J ends lost 4 bases and 4 bases, in that order; junction bases with no gene match: 4. Germline V CDR1 and CDR2: SQVTM, ANQGSEA. The CDR3 has 13 residues. The CDR3: CSVGDSEGNTIYF. CDR3 bases: TGCAGCGTTGGGGACAGCGAAGGAAACACCATATATTTT.

The rearrangement links TRBV7-3 to TRBJ2-5, with 10 bases fitting TRBD1. Unmatched junction bases numbered 6, after V lost 5 bases and J lost 3 bases. The germline V gene encodes CDR1 SGHTA and CDR2 FQGTGA. The CDR3 spans 15 residues. This CDR3 is CASSLGQGEKETQYF. The CDR3 DNA sequence: TGTGCCAGCAGCCTCGGACAGGGGGAGAAAGAGACCCAGTACTTC.

This chain connects TRBV19 to TRBJ2-2; 7 bases are a match to TRBD1. Germline V gene sequence: CDR1 LNHDA, CDR2 SQIVND (reference sequence). The length of the CDR3 is 15 residues. Unmatched junction bases numbered 7, after V lost 4 bases and J lost 5 bases. The CDR3 DNA reads TGTGCCAGTAGTACGCCGGGACAGATGACCGGGGAGCTGTTTTTT. Translated, it gives CASSTPGQMTGELFF.

This clone was recorded once. The chain joins TRBV4-2 to TRBJ2-3; D may be TRBD2 (6 bases). There are 15 residues in the CDR3. Germline CDR1 LGHNA, CDR2 YNFKEQ. The germline V and J ends were trimmed by 4 bases and 2 bases, with 13 bases remaining between them. The CDR3 protein is CASSRDSGATDTQYF. CDR3 DNA: TGTGCCAGCAGCCGAGATAGCGGAGCCACAGATACGCAGTATTTT.

The chain uses TRBV5-1 and TRBJ1-1; weak D call: TRBD1 (5 bases). Trimming removed 0 bases from V and 8 bases from J, with 14 bases in between. Germline values: CDR1 SGHRS, CDR2 YFSETQ. The CDR3 length is 14 residues. The CDR3 reads CASSLEPDTYEAFF. The CDR3 nucleotides are TGCGCCAGCAGCTTGGAGCCGGACACGTACGAAGCTTTCTTT.

The chain links TRBV19 to TRBJ2-5; D possibly corresponds to TRBD2 (5 bases). Germline values: CDR1 LNHDA, CDR2 SQIVND (reference sequence). This CDR3 has 13 amino acids. V gave up 4 bases and J gave up 0 bases, with 6 bases separating them. The CDR3 DNA follows: TGTGCCAGTAGTAAACTAGACCAAGAGACCCAGTACTTC. Protein product: CASSKLDQETQYF. The complete variable domain, with remaining parts taken from reference TRBV19 and TRBJ2-5, reads DGGITQSPKYLFRKEGQNVTLSCEQNLNHDAMYWYRQDPGQGLRLIYYSQIVNDFQKGDIAEGYSVSREKKESFPLTVTSAQKNPTAFYLCASSKLDQETQYFGPGTRLLVL.

Concerning this clone: The sample has other DNA sequences that encode this CDR3 too. This chain connects TRBV9 to TRBJ2-4; 14 bases match TRBD2. J was trimmed by 0 bases and V by 0 bases; bases with no gene match: 5. CDR1 is SGDLS, CDR2 YYNGEE, per germline. The CDR3 runs to 19 residues. CDR3 region: CASSVGPGLAGVAKNIQYF. CDR3 coding DNA: TGTGCCAGCAGCGTAGGCCCGGGACTAGCGGGAGTAGCCAAAAACATTCAGTACTTC.

V is TRBV7-6 and J is TRBJ1-6; tentative D call: TRBD1 (6 bases). This CDR3 has 15 residues. Trimming cost V 4 bases and J 10 bases, with 17 bases left between them. Germline values: CDR1 SGHVS, CDR2 FNYEAQ. CDR3 coding DNA: TGTGCCAGCAGCTCACGGACAGCCTTCGGATCACCCCTCCACTTT. Translation: CASSSRTAFGSPLHF.

V gene TRBV28 combines with J gene TRBJ2-1; 8 bases agree with TRBD2. V lost 7 bases to trimming and J lost 2 bases; unmatched junction nucleotides: 7. The germline V gene encodes CDR1 MDHEN and CDR2 SYDVKM. The CDR3 is 15 amino acids. In nucleotides, the CDR3 is TGTGCCAGCACTCTCAGCGGGAGTGCCTACAATGAGCAGTTCTTC. Residues: CASTLSGSAYNEQFF.

The genes are TRBV5-1 and TRBJ2-5; D is possibly TRBD2 (5 bases). The germline V gene encodes CDR1 SGHRS and CDR2 YFSETQ. The V gene lost 0 bases and the J gene lost 4 bases, with 10 bases spanning the gap. The CDR3 is made up of 14 amino acids. CDR3 DNA: TGCGCCAGCAGCTTGGAGGGAGAACCAGAGACCCAGTACTTC. It yields the protein CASSLEGEPETQYF.

The chain uses TRBV6-6 and TRBJ2-7; TRBD1 might be the D (5 bases). Germline CDR1 and CDR2: MNHNY and SVGAGI (reference sequence). This CDR3 comprises 14 residues. V dropped 8 bases and J dropped 1 base, with 15 bases sitting between them. Here the CDR3 reads CASCQGSRSYEQYF. The CDR3 nucleotides are TGTGCCAGCTGTCAGGGCTCAAGATCCTACGAGCAGTACTTC.

J is TRBJ1-4 and V is TRBV5-1, with D maybe TRBD1 (5 bases). Germline CDR1 SGHRS, CDR2 YFSETQ. The CDR3 runs 14 residues. Trimming took 0 bases from V and 8 from J, leaving 11 bases between them. The CDR3 DNA is TGCGCCAGCAGCTTGGCTGGGAAGGGGGAAAAACTGTTTTTT. As protein: CASSLAGKGEKLFF.

The chain recombines TRBV5-5 with TRBJ1-1; 7 bases fit TRBD1. V shed 4 bases, J shed 6 bases, and the junction held 12 bases outside the gene matches. Germline assignment: CDR1 SGHKS and CDR2 YYEKEE (reference sequence). This CDR3 is built from 15 residues. CDR3 nucleotides: TGTGCCAGCAGCCCAACAGGGGTCGGGGCACCTGAAGCTTTCTTT. This codes for CASSPTGVGAPEAFF.

J is TRBJ1-5 and V is TRBV7-9; D is uncertain. There are 12 residues in the CDR3. V lost 4 bases, J lost 7 bases, and 8 bases lay in between. Germline assignment: CDR1 SEHNR and CDR2 FQNEAQ (reference sequence). CDR3 nucleotides: TGTGCCAGCAGCTCCACCACACAGCCCCAGCATTTT. It codes for CASSSTTQPQHF.

J is TRBJ1-2 and V is TRBV7-2; 12 bases are shared with TRBD1. Unmatched junction bases numbered 6, after V lost 4 bases and J lost 6 bases. The CDR3 extends over 15 amino acids. Germline values: CDR1 SGHTA, CDR2 FQGNSA. As DNA, the CDR3 is TGTGCCAGCAGCTCAGGGACAGGGGGCATTCATGGCTACACCTTC. It translates to CASSSGTGGIHGYTF. The whole variable domain, filled in from reference TRBV7-2 and TRBJ1-2, reads GAGVSQSPSNKVTEKGKDVELRCDPISGHTALYWYRQSLGQGLEFLIYFQGNSAPDKSGLPSDRFSAERTGGSVSTLTIQRTQQEDSAVYLCASSSGTGGIHGYTFGSGTRLTVV.

This chain links TRBV12-5 with TRBJ2-4; D is unresolved. Germline V gene sequence: CDR1 LGHNT, CDR2 FRNRAP. The CDR3 runs to 13 residues. The V gene lost 1 base and the J gene lost 9 bases, with 10 bases spanning the gap. CDR3 sequence (DNA): TGTGCTAGTGGTTTGGGAGTCTTAAGCATTCAGTACTTC. Translating it yields CASGLGVLSIQYF.